The 14 T cell receptor beta chains listed next were all sequenced from one sample in a study of CD8 T cells in ankylosing spondylitis. General study results and limits: Seemingly characteristic of ankylosing spondylitis blood was a TCR beta motif consisting of several highly homologous variants.

TCRdb passed the 5' RACE reads through MiXCR, listing each CDR3 protein once. There are around 130,000 distinct CDR3 sequences in the sample; 15% to 20% occur only once, and about 33% lies in the top ten. Antigens for these TCRs are unknown. Sequenced sample: blood, either unsorted or a sorted T cell fraction (not recorded which). The receptors here all came from a male donor with ankylosing spondylitis.

With regard to this clonotype: A read error is possible here, since a much larger clone lies one base away. This CDR3 is missing its conserved last phenylalanine or tryptophan, likely due to a read error. The limits of the CDR3 on the DNA are not certain, so only TCRdb's listed CDR3 is given. V usage is TRBV7-9 and J usage is TRBJ2-1; TRBD1 was called by the table and not checked on the DNA. The CDR3 length is 14 residues, termini included. CDR1 SEHNR and CDR2 FQNEAQ come from the germline V gene (reference sequence). The CDR3 is CASSLAKMDRDEIL.

This chain connects TRBV7-9 to TRBJ2-7; D not certain. Per germline, CDR1 SEHNR and CDR2 FQNEAQ (reference sequence). This CDR3 is built from 16 residues. V lost 0 bases and J 0 bases, leaving 12 bases between the germline ends. Written as DNA, the CDR3 is TGTGCCAGCAGCTTAGCGTTGGGAAAAAGCTCCTACGAGCAGTACTTC. Residues: CASSLALGKSSYEQYF.

The chain employs TRBV7-2 and TRBJ2-1; no firm D call. Germline assignment: CDR1 SGHTA and CDR2 FQGNSA. V was clipped by 7 bases and J by 5 bases, with 18 bases between them. The CDR3 contains 15 residues. The CDR3 coding sequence is TGTGCCAGCACATGGTACCACGGACCGAACAATGAGCAGTTCTTC. Amino acid sequence: CASTWYHGPNNEQFF.

Worth noting for this clonotype: A read error may explain this, as a much larger clone is one base away. This chain joins TRBV29-1 and TRBJ2-7; TRBD2 matches 7 bases. Looked up from germline, CDR1 is SQVTM and CDR2 is ANQGSEA. The CDR3 is 13 amino acids. The chain's CDR3 is CSVGGSTFYKQYF. The CDR3 coding sequence is TGCAGCGTTGGCGGGAGTACTTTCTACAAGCAGTACTTC.

V and J are TRBV6-1 and TRBJ2-7, with TRBD1 as a possible D gene (6 bases). CDR1 is MNHNS, CDR2 SASEGT, per germline. This CDR3 is 16 amino acids long. Trimming removed 8 bases from V and 0 bases from J, with 20 bases in between. The CDR3 DNA follows: TGTGCCAGCGCTCACCCCGGACAGCTTTACTCCTACGAGCAGTACTTC. This gives the protein CASAHPGQLYSYEQYF.

This chain joins TRBV10-3 and TRBJ1-5; D is undetermined. V was cut by 3 bases and J by 6 bases, with 9 bases left in between. The CDR3 has 13 amino acids. Germline V gene data show CDR1 as ENHRY and CDR2 as SYGVKD. The CDR3 DNA reads as TGTGCCATCAGTGACGATGGCCGTCAGCCCCAGCATTTT. As protein: CAISDDGRQPQHF.

The chain has TRBV27 and TRBJ2-7; 7 bases align to TRBD1. After removal of 6 bases from V and 1 base from J, the junction contained 6 bases not matched to a gene. The V gene's germline CDR1 is MNHEY and CDR2 SMNVEV (reference sequence). CDR3 length: 14 residues. The CDR3 DNA reads as TGTGCCAGCAGACGACAGGGTGGGTCCTACGAGCAGTACTTC. Its translation is CASRRQGGSYEQYF.

This clonotype has only a few counts. The chain links TRBV4-1 to TRBJ1-5, with TRBD1 as a possible D gene (5 bases). CDR1 and CDR2 from the germline V gene are MGHRA and YSYEKL. The V and J ends lost 3 bases and 6 bases respectively, with 12 bases between them. CDR3 length equals 14 residues. CDR3 in amino acids: CASSQGGNGQPQHF. DNA for the CDR3: TGCGCCAGCAGCCAGGGGGGTAATGGTCAGCCCCAGCATTTT.

The gene calls are TRBV7-6 and TRBJ2-7, with D maybe TRBD1 (6 bases). Germline V gene lookup returns CDR1 SGHVS and CDR2 FNYEAQ. V lost 5 bases to trimming and J lost 6 bases, with 17 bases between them. The CDR3 is made up of 14 amino acids. CDR3 nucleotides: TGTGCCAGCAGCCGAACGGGGACACGGAGCGAGCAGTACTTC. Its protein is CASSRTGTRSEQYF.

This clonotype was seen a handful of times. The rearrangement links TRBV7-9 to TRBJ2-3, with 8 nucleotides matching TRBD1. V shed 4 bases, J shed 2 bases, and the junction held 11 bases outside the gene matches. Germline CDR1 and CDR2: SEHNR and FQNEAQ (reference sequence). The CDR3 sequence is 17 residues long. CDR3 coding DNA: TGTGCCAGCAGCTCCACGCATGACAGGGGATCCACAGATACGCAGTATTTT. Amino acids: CASSSTHDRGSTDTQYF. Drawing the rest from reference TRBV7-9 and TRBJ2-3, the complete variable domain is DTGVSQNPRHKITKRGQNVTFRCDPISEHNRLYWYRQTLGQGPEFLTYFQNEAQLEKSRLLSDRFSAERPKGSFSTLEIQRTEQGDSAMYLCASSSTHDRGSTDTQYFGPGTRLTVL.

The rearrangement links TRBV4-1 to TRBJ2-5; 12 bases align to TRBD2. CDR3 length equals 16 residues. V trimming: 0 bases; J trimming: 4 bases; junction bases outside the gene matches: 3. The V gene's germline CDR1 is MGHRA and CDR2 YSYEKL. The CDR3 spells CASSQDGLAGRETQYF. The CDR3 nucleotides are TGCGCCAGCAGCCAAGACGGACTAGCGGGAAGAGAGACCCAGTACTTC.

The chain combines TRBV12-3 or TRBV12-4 with TRBJ1-2, with a weak D call TRBD1 (6 bases). The CDR3 has 15 residues. V was trimmed by 5 bases and J by 1 base, leaving 14 bases between them. CDR3 residues: CASSGFARGNYGYTF. The CDR3 DNA reads TGTGCCAGCAGTGGATTCGCCAGGGGTAACTATGGCTACACCTTC.

This clonotype was detected only a few times. The CDR3, as DNA: TGTGCCAGCAGTTTATCGGTGCGGGTTCAGCCCCAGCATTTT. Encoded protein: CASSLSVRVQPQHF. This chain joins TRBV27 and TRBJ1-5; D remains unclear. V lost 0 bases and J 6 bases, leaving 9 bases between the germline ends. Germline V gives CDR1 MNHEY, CDR2 SMNVEV (reference sequence). CDR3 length equals 14 residues.

This clonotype was detected only a few times. V and J are TRBV27 and TRBJ1-2; D not certain. Between the trimmed V and J ends, which lost 7 bases and 6 bases, there was a span of 12 bases. The CDR3 has 12 residues. In germline, CDR1 is MNHEY, CDR2 SMNVEV (reference sequence). The CDR3 DNA follows: TGTGCCAGCAAGGGTGGAGGGCATGGCTACACCTTC. It translates to CASKGGGHGYTF.